The 17 T cell receptor beta chains given below trace back to one sample, sequenced in a study of blood T cell repertoires in COVID-19. The method was immunoSEQ multiplex PCR; TCRdb's version includes in-frame clones alone and lacks a portion of them. The sample records about 240,000 clones, approximately 90% being singletons. The sequenced sample consisted of peripheral blood. These receptors originate from a man aged 60-69 years who had recovered from COVID-19.

V and J are TRBV11-1 and TRBJ2-5; TRBD2 matches 12 bases. The CDR3 is 15 amino acids. With V trimmed by 4 bases and J by 2 bases, 2 bases remained unmatched. CDR1 SGHAT and CDR2 FQDESV come from the germline V gene (reference sequence). CDR3 sequence (DNA): TGTGCCAGCAGCTCCGGACTAGCGGGGCAAGAGACCCAGTACTTC. Its translation is CASSSGLAGQETQYF.

The chain recombines TRBV25-1 with TRBJ2-6; 8 bases fit TRBD1. CDR1 and CDR2 (germline): MGHDK, SYGVNS. V dropped 2 bases and J dropped 2; count of bases not matched to a gene: 8. The CDR3 spans 18 residues. This CDR3 is CASSEVQGAPTGANVLTF. For the CDR3, the DNA is TGTGCCAGCAGTGAAGTCCAGGGGGCGCCAACTGGGGCCAACGTCCTGACTTTC.

This clone was seen a few times. The V call is TRBV30, the J call TRBJ1-2, with D perhaps TRBD1 (5 bases). V was shortened by 3 bases and J by 3 bases, with 17 bases between the two germline ends. Germline CDR1 reads GTSNPN; CDR2 reads SVGIG (reference sequence). There are 15 residues in the CDR3. CDR3 sequence: CAWSSGDGWDYGYTF. CDR3 bases: TGTGCCTGGAGCTCGGGGGACGGATGGGACTATGGCTACACCTTC.

V and J are TRBV6-5 and TRBJ1-1; no clear D. The V end lost 2 bases, the J end lost 3 bases, and 13 bases lay between the germline ends. The CDR3 is made up of 15 amino acids. Germline V gene lookup returns CDR1 MNHEY and CDR2 SVGAGI. The CDR3 loop is CASSYRRGGYTEAFF. CDR3 bases: TGTGCCAGCAGTTACAGGCGGGGTGGATACACTGAAGCTTTCTTT.

This sequence joins TRBV6-1 and TRBJ2-5, with 8 positions matching TRBD2. Germline lookup yields CDR1 MNHNS and CDR2 SASEGT. J was trimmed by 5 bases and V by 3 bases; bases with no gene match: 2. This CDR3 is built from 13 residues. In DNA, the CDR3 is TGTGCCAGCAGTGAGCGGGGGGTGGAGACCCAGTACTTC. This sequence encodes CASSERGVETQYF.

The chain is built from TRBV2 and TRBJ2-7; 10 bases agree with TRBD1. This CDR3 comprises 15 residues. The V gene's germline CDR1 is SNHLY and CDR2 FYNNEI. V was pared by 2 bases and J by 3 bases, with 4 bases of the junction left unmatched. CDR3 in amino acids: CASSEPRDRGYEQYF. The CDR3 DNA follows: TGTGCCAGCAGTGAACCCCGGGACAGGGGCTACGAGCAGTACTTC.

CDR3 DNA: TGCGCCAGCAGCGTCAATACAGGGGAAAAATCACCCCTCCACTTT. This translates into CASSVNTGEKSPLHF. The rearrangement uses TRBV5-1 and TRBJ1-6; TRBD1 aligns across 7 bases. The CDR3 has 15 amino acids. The V gene end was trimmed by 4 bases and the J gene end by 10 bases; junction bases not matched to a gene: 11. Germline assignment: CDR1 SGHRS and CDR2 YFSETQ.

The rearrangement links TRBV7-2 to TRBJ1-1; 10 bases are shared with TRBD1. The CDR3 extends over 13 amino acids. The V gene's germline CDR1 is SGHTA and CDR2 FQGNSA. The V and J ends lost 6 bases and 11 bases, in that order; junction bases with no gene match: 9. The DNA of the CDR3 is TGTGCCAGCAGACCGCCGACAGGGGGCCGCGCTTTCTTT. This codes for CASRPPTGGRAFF.

The chain has TRBV5-1 and TRBJ1-1; 7 bases align to TRBD1. The germline V gene encodes CDR1 SGHRS and CDR2 YFSETQ. The CDR3 has 16 residues. The V segment lost 4 bases and the J segment 4 bases; nucleotides outside the gene matches: 13. The CDR3 nucleotides are TGCGCCAGCAGCCTACAGGGGCTCCACGATGTCACTGAAGCTTTCTTT. Residues: CASSLQGLHDVTEAFF.

The chain couples TRBV12-2 to TRBJ1-5. TRBV12-2 counts as a pseudogene. CDR3 length equals 17 residues. The CDR3 DNA follows: TGTGCAAGTCGCTTAGCGTTGCGGGGGGCGGGCAATCAGCCCCAGCATTTT. It translates to CASRLALRGAGNQPQHF.

The J gene is TRBJ1-2, the V gene TRBV19, with D possibly TRBD1 on 6 matching bases. Germline CDR1 reads LNHDA; CDR2 reads SQIVND (reference sequence). The V end lost 6 bases, the J end lost 2 bases, and 13 bases lay between the germline ends. CDR3 length: 14 residues. CDR3 sequence reads: CASRPTGGNYGYTF. The CDR3 coding sequence is TGTGCCAGTAGACCGACAGGAGGAAACTATGGCTACACCTTC.

The V and J genes are TRBV6-1 and TRBJ2-5, with D maybe TRBD2 (6 bases). Trimming stripped 1 base from V and 1 base from J, with 7 bases between. The CDR3 is made up of 14 amino acids. CDR1 and CDR2 from the germline V gene are MNHNS and SASEGT. The CDR3 nucleotides read TGTGCCAGCAGTGAAGGCGGGACCCAAGAGACCCAGTACTTC. As protein: CASSEGGTQETQYF.

The chain is built from TRBV18 and TRBJ2-2, with 8 bases matching TRBD2. This CDR3 contains 16 residues. Germline V lookup: CDR1 KGHSH, CDR2 LQKENI. The junction had 5 bases not matched to a gene; V was cut back by 3 bases and J by 2 bases. As DNA, the CDR3 is TGTGCCAGCTCACCGTCAAGCGGGGGCAACACCGGGGAGCTGTTTTTT. Its protein product is CASSPSSGGNTGELFF.

This clone has a handful of counts. This chain connects TRBV24-1 to TRBJ2-1; 13 bases match TRBD2. The CDR3 consists of 18 residues. Germline V gene lookup returns CDR1 KGHDR and CDR2 SFDVKD. With V trimmed by 5 bases and J by 0 bases, 6 bases remained unmatched. The CDR3 DNA sequence: TGTGCCACCAGTGGGACTAGCGGGGGCCCGAGCTCCTACAATGAGCAGTTCTTC. Its translation is CATSGTSGGPSSYNEQFF.

The V call is TRBV19, the J call TRBJ1-4; D perhaps matches TRBD1 (5 bases). The CDR3 sequence is 16 residues long. The germline gives CDR1 LNHDA, CDR2 SQIVND (reference sequence). Between the trimmed V and J ends, which lost 4 bases and 7 bases, there was a span of 19 bases. In DNA form, the CDR3 reads TGTGCCAGTAGTACGGGGGTATTCGGGGGTAGTGAAAAACTGTTTTTT. Translation gives CASSTGVFGGSEKLFF. The entire variable domain, with the rest obtained from reference TRBV19 and TRBJ1-4, is as follows: DGGITQSPKYLFRKEGQNVTLSCEQNLNHDAMYWYRQDPGQGLRLIYYSQIVNDFQKGDIAEGYSVSREKKESFPLTVTSAQKNPTAFYLCASSTGVFGGSEKLFFGSGTQLSVL.

The rearrangement joins TRBV28 to TRBJ1-2; 7 bases map to TRBD1. V was clipped by 10 bases and J by 3 bases; unmatched bases: 11. Germline V gene lookup returns CDR1 MDHEN and CDR2 SYDVKM. This CDR3 is built from 14 residues. The CDR3 coding sequence is TGTGCCATTTTGGACAGGAGGCTTCACTATGGCTACACCTTC. It is translated as CAILDRRLHYGYTF.

In its sample, this clone was seen once. This chain connects TRBV10-2 to TRBJ2-2; 9 positions agree with TRBD1. The germline CDR1 and CDR2 sequences are WSHSY and SAAADI. This CDR3 comprises 17 residues. The V and J ends lost 6 bases and 6 bases, in that order; junction bases with no gene match: 14. CDR3 DNA sequence: TGCGCCAGCAGCGAAACCCGACAGGGGGGGATGGCCGGGGAGCTGTTTTTT. Translating gives CASSETRQGGMAGELFF.